These T cell receptor beta chains were read from a single sample in a study of Ad26.COV2.S vaccination and SARS-CoV-2 variants. TCRdb's table, derived via immunoSEQ multiplex PCR, lists solely in-frame clones and lacks some. The sample has roughly 350,000 clones, about 85% seen once. The sequencing used peripheral blood, collected in a trial of Ad26.COV2.S vaccine versus placebo. These receptors came from a person between 18 and 65 years old who received the Ad26.COV2.S COVID-19 vaccine or a placebo. Each CDR3 is given with its conserved first and last residue. D genes are given only for firm matches. Clone size is not always given. Where it is, it says once, few, many or a class for expanded clones.

d_gene,abundance,j_gene,v_gene,CDR3aa,CDR3nt
NA,NA,TRBJ2-2,TRBV6-6,CASSQIGGEGSGELFF,TGTGCCAGCAGCCAAATTGGCGGGGAAGGGTCCGGGGAGCTGTTTTTT
NA,NA,TRBJ2-7,TRBV6-1,CASSERGWAGLTYEQYF,TGTGCCAGCAGTGAACGGGGGTGGGCAGGGCTTACCTACGAGCAGTACTTC
TRBD1,NA,TRBJ2-7,TRBV6-6,CASHPAGGASYEQYF,TGTGCCAGCCACCCAGCAGGGGGCGCATCCTACGAGCAGTACTTC
NA,NA,TRBJ1-2,TRBV6-6,CASSYSADYGYTF,TGTGCCAGCAGTTACTCGGCGGACTATGGCTACACCTTC
NA,NA,TRBJ1-6,TRBV4-3,CASSQDLNRDNSPLHF,TGCGCCAGCAGCCAAGATCTTAACAGAGATAATTCACCCCTCCACTTT
NA,once,TRBJ1-1,TRBV19,CASSPVRVAAQNTEAFF,TGTGCCAGTAGTCCCGTACGGGTGGCGGCACAAAACACTGAAGCTTTCTTT
NA,NA,TRBJ2-7,TRBV10-2,CASLTSSSYEQYF,TGCGCCAGCTTAACCTCCTCCTCCTACGAGCAGTACTTC
TRBD1,once,TRBJ2-7,TRBV7-8,CASSRDRGTGEQYF,TGTGCCAGCAGCCGGGACAGGGGTACTGGAGAGCAGTACTTC
NA,NA,TRBJ2-1,TRBV7-9,CAGWGLGTYSGNEQFF,TGTGCCGGGTGGGGGCTGGGGACGTACTCCGGGAATGAGCAGTTCTTC
NA,NA,TRBJ2-2,TRBV25-1,CASSEGRINTGELFF,TGTGCCAGCAGTGAAGGACGGATAAACACCGGGGAGCTGTTTTTT
NA,NA,TRBJ1-1,TRBV6-5,CASTGWGGGTEAFF,TGTGCCAGCACCGGCTGGGGGGGAGGAACTGAAGCTTTCTTT
NA,NA,TRBJ1-1,TRBV11-1,CASSLVSQAEAFF,TGTGCCAGCAGCTTAGTCAGTCAGGCTGAAGCTTTCTTT
NA,once,TRBJ1-2,TRBV5-1,CASSSIPGTLGYTF,TGCGCCAGCAGCTCGATCCCGGGAACCTTGGGCTACACCTTC
NA,NA,TRBJ1-1,TRBV9,CASSPRAVGTEAFF,TGTGCCAGCAGCCCCCGGGCGGTGGGCACTGAAGCTTTCTTT
TRBD1,NA,TRBJ2-7,TRBV6-5,CASNPRDSLYEQYF,TGTGCCAGCAACCCCCGGGACAGTCTTTACGAGCAGTACTTC
NA,NA,TRBJ1-1,TRBV7-6,CASSLDGQLVTEAFF,TGTGCCAGCAGCCTCGATGGACAGCTAGTTACTGAAGCTTTCTTT
NA,NA,TRBJ1-4,TRBV15,CATSWRPSGGKLFF,TGTGCCACCAGCTGGAGGCCAAGTGGGGGAAAACTGTTTTTT
NA,NA,TRBJ2-1,TRBV7-9,CASSLISGLRVHEQFF,TGTGCCAGCAGCTTAATCTCCGGGTTGCGGGTCCATGAGCAGTTCTTC
TRBD1,NA,TRBJ1-4,TRBV6-2/TRBV6-3,CASSADRVLEKLFF,TGTGCCAGCAGCGCCGACAGGGTCCTCGAAAAACTGTTTTTT
TRBD1,NA,TRBJ2-1,TRBV10-3,CAITRAGQGGNEQFF,TGTGCCATCACTAGAGCAGGACAGGGGGGCAATGAGCAGTTCTTC
NA,NA,TRBJ1-4,TRBV2,CASSMGASSNEKLFF,TGTGCCAGCAGTATGGGGGCTTCATCTAATGAAAAACTGTTTTTT
TRBD1,NA,TRBJ2-5,TRBV28,CASSSPGQGKETQYF,TGTGCCAGCAGTTCTCCGGGACAGGGGAAGGAGACCCAGTACTTC
TRBD1,NA,TRBJ2-3,TRBV5-1,CASSSGTGRTDTQYF,TGCGCCAGCAGCTCCGGGACAGGGAGAACAGATACGCAGTATTTT
NA,NA,TRBJ1-4,TRBV6-5,CASSLRALEKLFF,TGTGCCAGCAGTCTACGGGCCCTTGAAAAACTGTTTTTT
TRBD1,NA,TRBJ2-2,TRBV18,CASSPPGTVNTGELFF,TGTGCCAGCTCACCCCCAGGGACAGTCAACACCGGGGAGCTGTTTTTT
NA,NA,TRBJ1-4,TRBV4-3,CASSQDRGKLFF,TGCGCCAGCAGCCAAGATCGGGGAAAACTGTTTTTT
NA,NA,TRBJ2-1,TRBV7-9,CASSIRVSWQGYGNEQFF,TGTGCCAGCAGCATAAGGGTGTCGTGGCAGGGATATGGCAATGAGCAGTTCTTC
TRBD1,NA,TRBJ2-5,TRBV15,CATKNRGQETQYF,TGTGCCACCAAGAACAGGGGACAAGAGACCCAGTACTTC
TRBD1,NA,TRBJ1-5,TRBV6-5,CASSYSSGGYQPQHF,TGTGCCAGCAGTTACTCGTCAGGGGGGTATCAGCCCCAGCATTTT
NA,once,TRBJ1-4,TRBV4-1,CASRWGATNEKLFF,TGCGCCAGCAGGTGGGGTGCAACTAATGAAAAACTGTTTTTT
NA,NA,TRBJ1-6,TRBV9,CASSVSGSNSPLHF,TGTGCCAGCAGCGTATCAGGGTCCAATTCACCCCTCCACTTT
NA,NA,TRBJ2-7,TRBV4-3,CASSQEDGQGGSYEQYF,TGCGCCAGCAGCCAAGAGGACGGGCAGGGGGGATCCTACGAGCAGTACTTC
TRBD1,NA,TRBJ1-3,TRBV19,CASSPQGQAGNTIYF,TGTGCCAGTAGTCCTCAGGGACAGGCTGGAAACACCATATATTTT
NA,once,TRBJ2-7,TRBV19,CASSIQGGPLDEQYF,TGTGCCAGTAGTATTCAGGGGGGGCCTTTGGACGAGCAGTACTTC
TRBD1,NA,TRBJ2-7,TRBV27,CASSPYPTGPSSYEQYF,TGTGCCAGCAGTCCCTACCCGACAGGGCCCAGCTCCTACGAGCAGTACTTC
TRBD1,few,TRBJ1-4,TRBV5-1,CASSLAFPTGVSEKLFF,TGCGCCAGCAGCTTGGCGTTTCCTACAGGGGTATCGGAAAAACTGTTTTTT
TRBD2,NA,TRBJ2-2,TRBV7-6,CAVPTLGAGGPGELFF,TGTGCCGTCCCCACCCTCGGAGCGGGGGGACCCGGGGAGCTGTTTTTT
TRBD2,NA,TRBJ2-1,TRBV9,CASSVSGTYTGEQFF,TGTGCCAGCAGTGTTAGCGGGACTTATACCGGTGAGCAGTTCTTC
NA,NA,TRBJ1-1,TRBV10-3,CAISLGLGGPRGVANTEAFF,TGTGCCATCAGCTTAGGATTAGGGGGGCCCCGGGGTGTAGCGAACACTGAAGCTTTCTTT
NA,NA,TRBJ1-4,TRBV18,CASSPRGSNEKLFF,TGTGCCAGCTCACCACGGGGGAGTAATGAAAAACTGTTTTTT
TRBD2,NA,TRBJ2-1,TRBV5-1,CASSLASSGRSERNEQFF,TGCGCCAGCAGCTTGGCCTCAAGCGGGAGGTCGGAAAGAAATGAGCAGTTCTTC
TRBD1,NA,TRBJ1-1,TRBV28,CASSPPLGTGSGTEAFF,TGTGCCAGCAGCCCACCCCTCGGGACAGGTTCGGGTACTGAAGCTTTCTTT
TRBD1,NA,TRBJ1-5,TRBV5-5,CASSPDRVVGQPQHF,TGTGCCAGCAGCCCAGACAGGGTTGTGGGTCAGCCCCAGCATTTT
TRBD1,NA,TRBJ2-6,TRBV5-1,CASRPTGGSGANVLTF,TGCGCCAGCAGACCGACAGGGGGCTCTGGGGCCAACGTCCTGACTTTC
NA,NA,TRBJ2-1,TRBV10-3,CAISKDRNEQFF,TGTGCCATCAGCAAGGACAGAAACGAGCAGTTCTTC
NA,NA,TRBJ2-3,TRBV12-3/TRBV12-4,CASGYDTDTQYF,TGTGCCTCAGGGTACGACACAGATACGCAGTATTTT
NA,few,TRBJ1-3,TRBV15,CATTLEARSGNTIYF,TGTGCCACCACCCTCGAGGCTCGCTCTGGAAACACCATATATTTT
NA,few,TRBJ1-3,TRBV7-2,CASSGNTIYF,TGTGCCAGCAGTGGAAACACCATATATTTT
NA,once,TRBJ2-7,TRBV27,CASSLDRIYEQYF,TGTGCCAGCAGTTTAGACAGGATATACGAGCAGTACTTC
NA,NA,TRBJ1-1,TRBV7-8,CASSQPGHRNTEAFF,TGTGCCAGCAGCCAACCAGGACACCGCAACACTGAAGCTTTCTTT
NA,NA,TRBJ1-2,TRBV28,CASSSPGREDYGYTF,TGTGCCAGCAGCTCTCCCGGCCGAGAGGATTATGGCTACACCTTC
NA,NA,TRBJ2-5,TRBV7-2,CASSPSGWQSAAQYF,TGTGCCAGCAGCCCCTCCGGTTGGCAGAGCGCGGCCCAGTACTTC
TRBD2,NA,TRBJ2-1,TRBV7-3,CASSSVAGGPYNEQFF,TGTGCCAGCAGCTCCGTAGCGGGAGGGCCGTACAATGAGCAGTTCTTC
NA,NA,TRBJ1-6,TRBV6-2/TRBV6-3,CASRPTDKPNSPLHF,TGTGCCAGCAGACCTACTGACAAGCCGAATTCACCCCTCCACTTT
NA,NA,TRBJ2-7,TRBV9,CASSGNSYEQYF,TGTGCCAGCAGCGGTAACTCCTACGAGCAGTACTTC
NA,NA,TRBJ1-6,TRBV20-1,CSASDAPSPLHF,TGCAGTGCTAGTGACGCACCTTCACCCCTCCACTTT
TRBD2,once,TRBJ2-3,TRBV24-1,CATSDPLAGGDTQYF,TGTGCCACCAGTGACCCACTAGCGGGGGGGGATACGCAGTATTTT
TRBD1,NA,TRBJ1-1,TRBV7-3,CASSLNPQGAHTEAFF,TGTGCCAGCAGCCTAAACCCCCAGGGGGCACACACTGAAGCTTTCTTT
TRBD1,NA,TRBJ1-6,TRBV30,CAWTGGLGNSPLHF,TGTGCCTGGACAGGGGGACTAGGGAATTCACCCCTCCACTTT
NA,many,TRBJ2-7,TRBV27,CASSPGREQYF,TGTGCCAGCAGTCCCGGGCGCGAGCAGTACTTC